This T cell receptor (beta chain) was found in a study of patients and donors after allogeneic stem cell transplantation. The CDR3 loop spans 14 amino acids. Per the germline V gene, CDR1 is SNHLY and CDR2 is FYNNEI. The junction had 4 bases not matched to a gene; V was cut back by 6 bases and J by 4 bases. TCRdb called the RT-PCR reads again in MiXCR, with one record for every CDR3 protein. The data show 87,000 or so distinct CDR3 sequences, with roughly 4.9% seen just once and roughly 2.5% held by the top ten. The sequence was collected from a human donor who was either an allogeneic HSCT recipient or a stem cell or donor lymphocyte infusion donor (not recorded which). It is not recorded whose cells these are; they may come from a transplant donor. The material sequenced was blood, either unsorted or a sorted T cell fraction (not recorded which). The chain combines TRBV2 with TRBJ2-5, with 11 positions matching TRBD2. The CDR3 sequence: CASRRGLAGETQYF. As DNA, the CDR3 is TGTGCCAGCAGACGTGGACTAGCGGGAGAGACCCAGTACTTC.